One and the same sample provided the 25 T cell receptor beta chains below, sequenced in a study of blood T cell repertoires in COVID-19. The protocol was immunoSEQ multiplex PCR, while the TCRdb copy is restricted to in-frame clones and leaves out a portion. The table records 70,000 to 95,000 clones, about 80% of them present only once. The source material was peripheral blood. Receptor source: a human donor in a cohort sampled during active COVID-19.

This clone was seen more than once but under ten times. This chain joins TRBV7-9 and TRBJ1-2; tentatively, D is TRBD1 (6 bases). Trimming took off 4 bases at V and 4 bases at J, with 19 bases between the two ends. There are 16 residues in the CDR3. In germline, CDR1 is SEHNR, CDR2 FQNEAQ (reference sequence). The CDR3 loop is CASSSGTLRAVYGYTF. The CDR3 nucleotides read TGTGCCAGCAGCTCCGGGACACTCCGAGCCGTCTATGGCTACACCTTC. Looking up the rest from reference TRBV7-9 and TRBJ1-2 gives the full variable domain: DTGVSQNPRHKITKRGQNVTFRCDPISEHNRLYWYRQTLGQGPEFLTYFQNEAQLEKSRLLSDRFSAERPKGSFSTLEIQRTEQGDSAMYLCASSSGTLRAVYGYTFGSGTRLTVV.

This chain connects TRBV9 to TRBJ1-3; TRBD1 matches at 8 bases. With 4 bases clipped from V and 2 bases from J, the junction kept 2 bases outside the gene matches. The CDR3 is 14 residues long. In germline, CDR1 is SGDLS, CDR2 YYNGEE. In DNA, the CDR3 is TGTGCCAGCAGCTACAGGGGGACTGGAAACACCATATATTTT. It translates to CASSYRGTGNTIYF.

In this sample, this clone turned up a few times. The chain recombines TRBV7-3 with TRBJ2-1, with 7 bases aligning to TRBD1. Germline lookup yields CDR1 SGHTA and CDR2 FQGTGA. The CDR3 spans 14 residues. V lost 5 bases and J lost 5; bases outside the gene matches: 6. The CDR3 spells CASSHGDRNNEQFF. The CDR3 DNA reads as TGTGCCAGCAGCCATGGGGACAGAAACAATGAGCAGTTCTTC.

The gene calls are TRBV7-3 and TRBJ2-6, with D possibly matching TRBD1 (6 bases). Trimming took off 6 bases at V and 1 base at J, with 7 bases between the two ends. The germline V gene has CDR1 SGHTA and CDR2 FQGTGA. This CDR3 has 14 amino acids. DNA for the CDR3: TGTGCCAGCAGACAGGGTTCTGGGGCCAACGTCCTGACTTTC. Protein sequence: CASRQGSGANVLTF. Complete variable domain (other parts from reference TRBV7-3 and TRBJ2-6): GAGVSQTPSNKVTEKGKYVELRCDPISGHTALYWYRQSLGQGPEFLIYFQGTGAADDSGLPNDRFFAVRPEGSVSTLKIQRTERGDSAVYLCASRQGSGANVLTFGAGSRLTVL.

The chain uses TRBV7-8 and TRBJ1-1; perhaps TRBD1 as D (5 bases). Trimming took 5 bases from V and 6 from J, leaving 19 bases between them. Germline CDR1 reads SGHVS; CDR2 reads FQNEAQ. This CDR3 is built from 15 residues. CDR3 DNA: TGTGCCAGCAGCCGCTTAATGGGGCGTCTCCCTGAAGCTTTCTTT. As protein: CASSRLMGRLPEAFF.

The V call is TRBV9, the J call TRBJ1-3, with 7 bases matching TRBD1. The CDR3 spans 16 residues. The junction had 13 bases not matched to a gene; V was cut back by 7 bases and J by 3 bases. Germline assignment: CDR1 SGDLS and CDR2 YYNGEE. CDR3 region: CASSTTGQLRGNTIYF. The CDR3 DNA reads TGTGCCAGCTCCACGACAGGGCAATTACGTGGAAACACCATATATTTT.

The CDR3 spells CASSSPPGTGGRTEAFF. Here the CDR3 DNA reads TGTGCCAGCAGTTCCCCCCCCGGGACAGGGGGCAGGACTGAAGCTTTCTTT. This chain uses TRBV28 with TRBJ1-1, with 12 bases fitting TRBD1. Per the germline V gene, CDR1 is MDHEN and CDR2 is SYDVKM. The CDR3 runs to 17 residues. Trimming at V came to 4 bases and at J to 5 bases, leaving 11 bases not matched to a gene.

The chain joins TRBV3-1 (or the pseudogene TRBV3-2) to TRBJ2-7, with 13 bases fitting TRBD2. CDR3 length equals 16 residues. With 4 bases clipped from V and 2 bases from J, the junction kept 5 bases outside the gene matches. Per the germline V gene, CDR1 is LGHDT and CDR2 is YNNKEL (reference sequence). The CDR3 here is CASSLGLAGAAYEQYF. CDR3 sequence (DNA): TGTGCCAGCAGCCTCGGACTAGCGGGGGCCGCCTACGAGCAGTACTTC.

This chain joins TRBV6-1 and TRBJ2-1; the match to TRBD2 covers 7 bases. The germline gives CDR1 MNHNS, CDR2 SASEGT. CDR3 size: 16 residues. V was clipped by 2 bases and J by 6 bases; unmatched bases: 10. CDR3 DNA: TGTGCCAGCAGTGAAACGGGAGCGGGGAGATCCAATGAGCAGTTCTTC. It specifies CASSETGAGRSNEQFF.

This clone was observed a few times. The rearrangement joins TRBV29-1 to TRBJ2-3; tentative D call: TRBD1 (5 bases). The ends were cut back, 8 bases at V and 2 bases at J, with 17 bases in the middle. Per the germline V gene, CDR1 is SQVTM and CDR2 is ANQGSEA. The CDR3 spans 14 residues. Here the CDR3 reads CSIDLRESTDTQYF. CDR3 DNA: TGCAGCATCGACCTCAGGGAATCCACAGATACGCAGTATTTT.

This chain uses TRBV28 with TRBJ1-4; 10 nucleotides align to TRBD1. Germline assignment: CDR1 MDHEN and CDR2 SYDVKM. The CDR3 contains 16 residues. After removal of 3 bases from V and 4 bases from J, the junction contained 5 bases not matched to a gene. CDR3 nucleotide sequence: TGTGCCAGCAGTTTGGGACAGGGGCCCCTTAATGAAAAACTGTTTTTT. Its translation is CASSLGQGPLNEKLFF.

The gene calls are TRBV5-1 and TRBJ2-7; 13 nucleotides match TRBD2. The CDR3 loop spans 16 amino acids. The germline V gene has CDR1 SGHRS and CDR2 YFSETQ. J lost 6 bases, V lost 3 bases, and 9 bases had no gene match. As DNA, the CDR3 is TGCGCCAGCAGCTGGGCGACTAGCGGGGGGCCTACCGAGCAGTACTTC. This translates into CASSWATSGGPTEQYF.

The gene calls are TRBV2 and TRBJ1-3; D uncertain. V was trimmed by 6 bases and J by 2 bases, leaving 11 bases between them. Per the germline V gene, CDR1 is SNHLY and CDR2 is FYNNEI. CDR3 length: 14 amino acids. CDR3 protein: CASRAESTGNTIYF. CDR3 nucleotide sequence: TGTGCCAGCAGAGCTGAAAGCACTGGAAACACCATATATTTT.

V usage is TRBV5-1 and J usage is TRBJ2-7, with D perhaps matching TRBD2 (6 bases). V lost 0 bases and J lost 4, with 14 bases in between. The CDR3 contains 15 residues. Germline V gene data show CDR1 as SGHRS and CDR2 as YFSETQ. DNA for the CDR3: TGCGCCAGCAGCTTGGTTGGCGGGGCAGATTACGAGCAGTACTTC. It yields the protein CASSLVGGADYEQYF. Full variable domain (outside the CDR3, taken from reference TRBV5-1 and TRBJ2-7): KAGVTQTPRYLIKTRGQQVTLSCSPISGHRSVSWYQQTPGQGLQFLFEYFSETQRNKGNFPGRFSGRQFSNSRSEMNVSTLELGDSALYLCASSLVGGADYEQYFGPGTRLTVT.

This rearrangement joins TRBV7-9 to TRBJ2-7, with D uncertain. The CDR3 is made up of 11 amino acids. In germline, CDR1 is SEHNR, CDR2 FQNEAQ (reference sequence). The V gene lost 5 bases and the J gene lost 6 bases, with 8 bases spanning the gap. Here the CDR3 reads CASSRRSEQYF. In DNA form, the CDR3 reads TGTGCCAGCAGCCGCCGGTCCGAGCAGTACTTC.

In this sample, this clone turned up once. This chain links TRBV19 with TRBJ1-4; 7 nucleotides agree with TRBD1. The CDR3 contains 15 residues. The germline CDR1 and CDR2 sequences are LNHDA and SQIVND (reference sequence). V lost 7 bases, J lost 2 bases, and 7 bases stayed unmatched. This CDR3 is CASIPTGSTNEKLFF. CDR3 DNA: TGTGCCAGTATACCGACAGGGAGCACTAATGAAAAACTGTTTTTT.

The chain has TRBV6-6 and TRBJ2-7; D may be TRBD1 (5 bases). The CDR3 runs to 15 residues. Germline lookup yields CDR1 MNHNY and CDR2 SVGAGI (reference sequence). V lost 6 bases, J lost 5 bases, and 20 bases lay in between. The CDR3 loop reads CASRLSPGIINEQYF. Here the CDR3 DNA reads TGTGCCAGCAGACTCAGCCCAGGGATTATCAACGAGCAGTACTTC.

This chain connects TRBV5-4 to TRBJ2-1, with 9 bases aligning to TRBD2. With V trimmed by 0 bases and J by 4 bases, 2 bases remained unmatched. CDR1 and CDR2 (germline): SGHNT, YYREEE (reference sequence). This CDR3 has 15 amino acids. Written as DNA, the CDR3 is TGTGCCAGCAGCTTGGGGCGGGGGGGATACAATGAGCAGTTCTTC. As protein: CASSLGRGGYNEQFF.

The table lists this clone with a few counts. The J gene is TRBJ1-1, the V gene TRBV4-1; D perhaps matches TRBD1 (5 bases). CDR3 length equals 14 residues. V lost 1 base and J 4 bases, leaving 10 bases between the germline ends. Germline loops: CDR1 MGHRA, CDR2 YSYEKL. The CDR3 here is CASSQGGGTTEAFF. DNA of the CDR3: TGCGCCAGCAGCCAAGGGGGGGGTACCACTGAAGCTTTCTTT.

The chain couples TRBV5-1 to TRBJ2-2; 9 bases fit TRBD2. The V gene end was trimmed by 2 bases and the J gene end by 4 bases; junction bases not matched to a gene: 6. Germline V CDR1 and CDR2: SGHRS, YFSETQ. The CDR3 contains 16 residues. CDR3 amino acids: CASSFLAGNPTGELFF. The CDR3 bases are TGCGCCAGCAGCTTTCTAGCGGGGAATCCCACCGGGGAGCTGTTTTTT.

The chain employs TRBV19 and TRBJ1-4, with unresolved D. The V gene's germline CDR1 is LNHDA and CDR2 SQIVND (reference sequence). This CDR3 is 13 amino acids long. The ends were cut back, 3 bases at V and 7 bases at J, with 9 bases in the middle. DNA for the CDR3: TGTGCCAGTAGTATCGGTGGAGGTGAAAAACTGTTTTTT. It encodes CASSIGGGEKLFF.

Only a few counts were recorded for this clone. This chain joins TRBV3-1 (or the pseudogene TRBV3-2) and TRBJ1-6, with D uncertain. Germline assignment: CDR1 LGHDT and CDR2 YNNKEL (reference sequence). V was trimmed by 1 base and J by 9 bases, leaving 10 bases between them. CDR3 length equals 14 residues. The CDR3 sequence is CASSQAQEGSPLHF. As DNA, the CDR3 is TGTGCCAGCAGCCAAGCTCAGGAGGGTTCACCCCTCCACTTT.

The V gene is TRBV10-1, the J gene TRBJ1-5; 7 bases agree with TRBD1. This CDR3 is built from 17 residues. Trimming cost V 0 bases and J 2 bases; bases outside gene matches: 7. Germline loops: CDR1 WNHNN, CDR2 SYGVQD (reference sequence). The CDR3 loop reads CASSESRQGTGNQPQHF. CDR3 sequence (DNA): TGCGCCAGCAGTGAGTCGCGACAGGGCACGGGCAATCAGCCCCAGCATTTT.

The rearrangement uses TRBV5-1 and TRBJ1-1; 8 nucleotides agree with TRBD1. With 4 bases clipped from V and 1 base from J, the junction kept 9 bases outside the gene matches. Per germline, CDR1 SGHRS and CDR2 YFSETQ. The CDR3 contains 16 residues. CDR3 residues: CASSKAGGAGNTEAFF. CDR3 nucleotides: TGCGCCAGCAGCAAAGCAGGGGGCGCCGGGAACACTGAAGCTTTCTTT.

The V gene is TRBV6-6, the J gene TRBJ2-1; D gene unclear. Germline CDR1 and CDR2: MNHNY and SVGAGI (reference sequence). The CDR3 runs 13 residues. Trimming took 2 bases from V and 5 from J, leaving 7 bases between them. The CDR3 nucleotides read TGTGCCAGCAGTTACCCGCCTAACAATGAGCAGTTCTTC. Its protein product is CASSYPPNNEQFF.